The entry that follows covers one T cell receptor (beta chain) sequence. Its matching antigen is unknown. CD45RO negativity and positive selection for CCR7 defined naive CD8 cells, a population that excluded terminally differentiated effector memory CD45RA+ cells. The data were obtained in a study of shared clonotypes between healthy human individuals. Overall study findings and caveats: Among four donors, approximately 5% of naive CD4 clonotypes were found in common.

Sorted subsets were amplified in replicate PCRs using 200 to 250 ng DNA, 30,000 to 35,000 T cell genomes. Method: immunoSEQ multiplex PCR; TCRdb's copy keeps in-frame clones and lacks some. Of about 2.1 million clones in the sample, just over 90% were seen once. V was clipped by 5 bases and J by 5 bases; unmatched bases: 11. Germline loops: CDR1 MNHEY, CDR2 SMNVEV (reference sequence). CDR3 size: 16 residues. The genes are TRBV27 and TRBJ1-5; 8 bases agree with TRBD1. The receptor was derived from a man in his late teens or twenties in good health. Some clones in this sample may be carry-over from other donors' samples. The sequencing sample was made of naive CD8+ T cells from PBMCs. CDR3 DNA: TGTGCCAGCAGTGCCTGGACAGGGAGTGGGGATCAGCCCCAGCATTTT. Its translation: CASSAWTGSGDQPQHF.